The text below deals with one T cell receptor (beta chain). Its antigen is currently not known. No clone much larger than this one lies a single base away; base qualities are absent. CDR1 is given as SEHNR and CDR2 as FQNEAQ, both from the germline V gene (reference sequence). From the cysteine up to the phenylalanine, the CDR3 has a length of 19 residues. Only the CDR3 part of the read is kept: 57 bases, read in frame from the first base. The V and J ends are trimmed by 7 bases and 6 bases, leaving 30 bases between them. TCRbeta CDR3 regions were amplified from genomic DNA using the immunoSEQ Assay, a bias-controlled multiplex PCR. Processing in the source paper ran as follows. The number of nucleated cells in each sample was estimated by amplification of reference gene primers within the assay. To quantify the absolute abundance of each unique TCRbeta CDR3 rearrangement, sequence reads were collapsed and filtered. For each sample, productive Simpson clonality was calculated as the square root of Simpson's diversity index over productive rearrangements. TCRdb took this table from immuneACCESS and kept in-frame rearrangements with V and J called. Such tables lack part of the clones; where checked against another copy, unresolved V genes explain under half of the gap, and the rest is unexplained. The DNA was the basis for D and trimming; V, J and clone size are from that table. The sample contains about 270,000 clones, roughly 85% of them found a single time. The ten largest clones represent 3.1% of the sample.

Collaborating institutions collected whole blood in K2EDTA tubes following their own protocols. Collaborator samples were shipped for TCRbeta analysis as frozen whole blood, isolated PBMCs, or DNA extracted from either sample type. The source of the sample is a study of blood T cell repertoires in COVID-19 (dated by TCRdb to about 2020). Study-wide context: Samples from collaborators originated in the United States, Italy and Spain and spanned both the acute and convalescent phases of COVID-19. The material from the prospective study consisted of cDNA or gDNA derived from T cells, B-cell-depleted T cells, or PBMCs. Subjects who had been exposed to COVID-19, were actively infected with it, or had recovered from it provided the deeply sampled blood TCRbeta repertoires that made up the dataset. The repertoires were released in a freely available public database meant as a resource for research on the immune response to SARS-CoV-2. The samples were drawn from two sources: the first 160 participants of the ongoing ImmuneRACE study, and 1,000 to 1,500 subjects contributed by 6 global collaborators. The sample metadata nearly always contained a de-identified subject ID, COVID-19 status, age in years and sex. Where available, HLA class I and class II types were obtained from metadata supplied by the sample provider rather than from assay-based typing. Points the paper makes about the study in general: The quantity of clinical and demographic metadata differed by source and by participant and was supplied without curation.

The TCR originated in a woman aged 18-29 years with acute or convalescent COVID-19. The source material was peripheral blood. The rearrangement combines TRBV7-9 with TRBJ1-4; TRBD1 is a weak D gene call, 5 bases matching. The DNA reads TGTGCCAGCAACCACCTACCCCGGGAGGGGAAGGCCAGGGATGAAAAACTGTTTTTT. This yields the protein CASNHLPREGKARDEKLFF.